A single sample gave rise to the 20 T cell receptor beta chains below, sequenced in a study of early T cells in non-severe SARS-CoV-2 infection. TCRdb re-called the 5' RACE reads with MiXCR, one entry per CDR3 protein. The sample holds about 66,000 distinct CDR3 sequences, approximately 9.1% seen once. Input material: whole blood. These receptors were taken from an adult who was a healthcare worker with PCR-confirmed SARS-CoV-2 infection or an uninfected control (not recorded which).

This clonotype showed up just a few times. V is TRBV20-1 and J is TRBJ2-3; possibly TRBD1 for D (5 bases). The V end lost 4 bases, the J end lost 1 base, and 18 bases lay between the germline ends. The CDR3 has 16 residues. The germline gives CDR1 DFQATT, CDR2 SNEGSKA (reference sequence). The CDR3 bases are TGCAGTGCTACCCCCTGGGTGCAGGGCCGCACAGATACGCAGTATTTT. Translated: CSATPWVQGRTDTQYF.

This clonotype was seen at least ten times. The chain has TRBV7-8 and TRBJ2-4, with D perhaps TRBD1 or TRBD2 (5 bases each). Trimming stripped 2 bases from V and 8 bases from J, with 19 bases between. Germline V gene data show CDR1 as SGHVS and CDR2 as FQNEAQ. The CDR3 has 16 residues. CDR3 amino acids: CASSLSGPGPWDIQYF. CDR3 bases: TGTGCCAGCAGCTTATCCGGACCGGGGCCCTGGGACATTCAGTACTTC.

V gene TRBV19 combines with J gene TRBJ2-1; no clear D. The length of the CDR3 is 13 residues. Trimming pared 4 bases from V and 4 bases from J, leaving 8 bases between. The germline gives CDR1 LNHDA, CDR2 SQIVND (reference sequence). DNA for the CDR3: TGTGCCAGTAGTAGGGCGGAGTACAATGAGCAGTTCTTC. It codes for CASSRAEYNEQFF.

This chain links TRBV6-2 or TRBV6-3 with TRBJ2-4; 10 positions agree with TRBD2. V trimming: 7 bases; J trimming: 6 bases; junction bases outside the gene matches: 6. This CDR3 contains 14 residues. Germline-derived CDR1 and CDR2 are MNHEY and SVGEGT. The CDR3 protein is CASKGLASSNIQYF. DNA for the CDR3: TGTGCCAGCAAGGGACTAGCGTCTTCAAACATTCAGTACTTC.

This clonotype came up many times. The rearrangement uses TRBV20-1 and TRBJ2-7; 8 bases align to TRBD1. V lost 3 bases and J lost 1; bases outside the gene matches: 5. The CDR3 runs to 14 residues. Germline V lookup: CDR1 DFQATT, CDR2 SNEGSKA (reference sequence). CDR3 protein: CSARGQAFSYEQYF. As DNA, the CDR3 is TGCAGTGCTAGGGGACAGGCCTTTTCCTACGAGCAGTACTTC.

The chain is built from TRBV20-1 and TRBJ2-7, with 10 nucleotides matching TRBD1. CDR3 size: 17 residues. Germline V CDR1 and CDR2: DFQATT, SNEGSKA (reference sequence). The trim removed 6 bases at V and 2 bases at J, leaving 16 bases unmatched. The CDR3 DNA follows: TGCAGTGCCCTAGACAGGGGGCTGAGCGGGGATCCCTACGAGCAGTACTTC. Protein sequence: CSALDRGLSGDPYEQYF.

This clonotype was detected ten times or more. The chain joins TRBV29-1 to TRBJ2-7; 11 bases are a match to TRBD1. Germline CDR1 SQVTM, CDR2 ANQGSEA. V lost 4 bases, J lost 5 bases, and 7 bases stayed unmatched. This CDR3 is built from 14 residues. The CDR3 is CSVVGTGGRNEQYF. The CDR3 region has the DNA TGCAGCGTTGTAGGGACAGGGGGTAGGAACGAGCAGTACTTC.

This clonotype came up a few times. The chain is built from TRBV5-1 and TRBJ1-4; the match to TRBD1 covers 9 bases. Germline V gene sequence: CDR1 SGHRS, CDR2 YFSETQ. J gave up 5 bases and V 3 bases, and 5 bases lay outside the gene matches. This CDR3 is built from 15 residues. The CDR3 DNA is TGCGCCAGCAGCTCGGGACAGGGTAGAAATGAAAAACTGTTTTTT. Encoded protein: CASSSGQGRNEKLFF.

This clonotype was recorded many times. The CDR3 nucleotides read TGCAGTGGCCGGACTGACCCCAGCGAAGAAAAACTGTTTTTT. It translates to CSGRTDPSEEKLFF. The rearrangement uses TRBV20-1 and TRBJ1-4; D gene uncertain. Germline CDR1 and CDR2: DFQATT and SNEGSKA (reference sequence). This CDR3 is 14 amino acids long. Trimming removed 7 bases from V and 8 bases from J, with 20 bases in between.

This clonotype occurred a few times. The chain has TRBV12-3 or TRBV12-4 and TRBJ1-4; D call uncertain. The CDR3 has 15 residues. V was clipped by 6 bases and J by 4 bases, with 15 bases between them. The CDR3 is CASSRTDGGNEKLFF. CDR3 coding DNA: TGTGCCAGCAGCCGAACGGACGGCGGTAATGAAAAACTGTTTTTT.

This clonotype was detected many times. V and J are TRBV4-2 and TRBJ2-2, with 9 bases lining up with TRBD2. The CDR3 contains 15 residues. After removal of 4 bases from V and 3 bases from J, the junction contained 3 bases not matched to a gene. Germline V gene sequence: CDR1 LGHNA, CDR2 YNFKEQ. The CDR3 coding sequence is TGTGCCAGCAGCCCCGCGGGAGGGCACACCGGGGAGCTGTTTTTT. It codes for CASSPAGGHTGELFF.

This clonotype was counted a few times. The chain recombines TRBV12-3 or TRBV12-4 with TRBJ1-4, with 8 nucleotides matching TRBD1. The CDR3 sequence is 15 residues long. V shed 6 bases, J shed 3 bases, and the junction held 6 bases outside the gene matches. CDR3 bases: TGTGCCAGCAGCCCGGACAGGGTGGCTAATGAAAAACTGTTTTTT. As protein: CASSPDRVANEKLFF.

DNA of the CDR3: TGTGCCAGCAGTTTTAACAGGGGAGCCAAAAACATTCAGTACTTC. This sequence encodes CASSFNRGAKNIQYF. The chain recombines TRBV28 with TRBJ2-4; TRBD1 agrees at 7 bases. The germline V gene encodes CDR1 MDHEN and CDR2 SYDVKM. The ends lost 3 bases at V and 0 bases at J; junction bases unmatched: 2. The CDR3 has 15 amino acids.

Many counts were recorded for this clonotype. The rearrangement uses TRBV6-4 and TRBJ1-5, with 11 bases identical to TRBD1. Trimming took 5 bases from V and 4 from J; bases not matched to a gene: 4. This CDR3 has 15 residues. Germline CDR1 MRHNA, CDR2 SNTAGT. CDR3 DNA sequence: TGTGCCAGCAGTCCCGGGACAGGGGGTAATCAGCCCCAGCATTTT. This gives the protein CASSPGTGGNQPQHF.

This clonotype was detected a few times. The chain carries TRBV14 and TRBJ2-3, with 10 bases aligning to TRBD1. The germline gives CDR1 SGHDN, CDR2 FVKESK. V was clipped by 6 bases and J by 3 bases; unmatched bases: 3. The CDR3 spans 14 residues. CDR3 sequence reads: CASRLDRGTDTQYF. The CDR3 DNA reads TGTGCCAGCAGGCTGGACAGGGGGACAGATACGCAGTATTTT.

The genes are TRBV18 and TRBJ2-7, with 9 nucleotides matching TRBD2. Per germline, CDR1 KGHSH and CDR2 LQKENI. The CDR3 contains 15 residues. Trimming at V came to 4 bases and at J to 3 bases, leaving 7 bases not matched to a gene. CDR3 amino acids: CASSRAGREGYEQYF. The CDR3 DNA is TGTGCCAGCTCACGCGCCGGGCGGGAGGGCTACGAGCAGTACTTC.

This clonotype was counted many times. CDR3 DNA: TGTGCCAGCAGCACACCTGGGACTGCTGATGGGGAAGCTTTCTTT. Amino acid sequence: CASSTPGTADGEAFF. V usage is TRBV7-6 and J usage is TRBJ1-1, with a weak D call TRBD1 (5 bases). V was trimmed by 5 bases and J by 8 bases, leaving 21 bases between them. This CDR3 contains 15 residues. Germline V lookup: CDR1 SGHVS, CDR2 FNYEAQ.

The chain links TRBV3-1 to TRBJ2-3, with D perhaps TRBD2 (6 bases). This CDR3 is built from 15 residues. V gave up 0 bases and J gave up 4 bases, with 11 bases separating them. The germline V gene encodes CDR1 LGHDT and CDR2 YNNKEL (reference sequence). The CDR3 DNA sequence: TGTGCCAGCAGCCAAGACCCGGGAGTGGCAGATACGCAGTATTTT. It codes for CASSQDPGVADTQYF.

The chain is built from TRBV6-1 and TRBJ2-3; D unresolved. Trimming took off 10 bases at V and 0 bases at J, with 17 bases between the two ends. This CDR3 is 15 amino acids long. CDR1 is MNHNS and CDR2 is SASEGT in the germline V gene. CDR3 in DNA: TGTGCCACCACTCAAAAACAAACTAGCACAGATACGCAGTATTTT. Its protein is CATTQKQTSTDTQYF.

This clonotype was found a few times. The rearrangement joins TRBV11-2 to TRBJ1-5; D is uncertain. This CDR3 contains 14 residues. Germline CDR1 SGHAT, CDR2 FQNNGV. V shed 5 bases and J shed 7 bases, with 15 bases lying between them. Here the CDR3 reads CASSPQPTRQPQHF. The CDR3 coding sequence is TGTGCCAGCAGCCCTCAGCCTACCCGACAGCCCCAGCATTTT.